This TCR beta chain was recovered during a study of T cell responses to AZD1222 COVID-19 vaccine. Study outcomes and limitations: Samples come after the peak T cell response, not at day 14. Nearly half of spike-specific TCRs reportedly go after variant regions that carry no mutations.

Remarks on this clone: Its antigen is not known.

Germline assignment: CDR1 SQVTM and CDR2 ANQGSEA. V lost 7 bases, J lost 5 bases, and 18 bases lay in between. The CDR3 has 14 residues. Only in-frame clones appear in the TCRdb table, and some are missing; sequencing was by immunoSEQ multiplex PCR. The sample shows approximately 100,000 clones, approximately 87% of them seen only once. This TCR was recovered from an adult in good health. This specimen consisted of peripheral blood, obtained on day 0 of AZD1222 vaccination. The chain uses TRBV29-1 and TRBJ2-1; D possibly matches TRBD1 or TRBD2 (5 bases each). This chain's CDR3 is CSADRAGANNEQFF. For the CDR3, the DNA is TGCAGCGCCGACAGAGCCGGGGCCAACAATGAGCAGTTCTTC.